These 16 T cell receptor beta chains were all obtained from the same sample, sequenced in a study of T cells after yellow fever vaccination. MiXCR, applied by TCRdb to the 5' RACE reads, yields one record per CDR3 protein. The data contain 250,000 to 300,000 distinct CDR3 sequences, roughly 5% of them singletons. The sequencing here drew on CD4+ T cells sorted from PBMCs, taken on the day of the yellow fever booster vaccination. Receptors were obtained from a young man who received the YFV17D yellow fever vaccine.

This clonotype has only a few counts. This chain links TRBV2 with TRBJ2-3, with 7 bases fitting TRBD2. The CDR3 spans 14 residues. CDR1 SNHLY and CDR2 FYNNEI come from the germline V gene. The trim removed 7 bases at V and 0 bases at J, leaving 4 bases unmatched. CDR3 sequence (DNA): TGTGCCAGCAATAGCGGGCCCAGCACAGATACGCAGTATTTT. This encodes CASNSGPSTDTQYF.

In its sample, this clonotype was seen a few times. The chain carries TRBV18 and TRBJ1-1; the D is unclear. CDR1 is KGHSH and CDR2 is LQKENI in the germline V gene. V was shortened by 1 base and J by 8 bases, with 11 bases between the two germline ends. This CDR3 is built from 13 residues. CDR3 residues: CASSPQDIREAFF. The CDR3 nucleotides read TGTGCCAGCTCACCACAAGATATAAGGGAAGCTTTCTTT.

This clonotype turned up a few times. The chain couples TRBV7-9 to TRBJ1-1; D remains ambiguous. The CDR3 totals 15 residues. V gave up 5 bases and J gave up 0 bases, with 13 bases separating them. CDR1 SEHNR and CDR2 FQNEAQ come from the germline V gene (reference sequence). CDR3 in amino acids: CASSLRTPMNTEAFF. The DNA for the CDR3 is TGTGCCAGCAGCCTCAGGACTCCGATGAACACTGAAGCTTTCTTT.

This clonotype came up a few times. The chain links TRBV5-1 to TRBJ2-5, with D perhaps matching TRBD1 or TRBD2 (6 bases each). The CDR3 has 14 amino acids. CDR1 is SGHRS, CDR2 YFSETQ, per germline. Trimming stripped 0 bases from V and 6 bases from J, with 12 bases between. Written as DNA, the CDR3 is TGCGCCAGCAGCTTGGAGGGGGGTGGCAAGACCCAGTACTTC. Its translation: CASSLEGGGKTQYF.

The gene calls are TRBV5-4 and TRBJ2-1, with D possibly matching TRBD2 (5 bases). V was clipped by 4 bases and J by 7 bases, with 18 bases between them. Germline CDR1 and CDR2: SGHNT and YYREEE (reference sequence). This CDR3 contains 15 residues. CDR3 residues: CASSKSYGLNNEQFF. DNA of the CDR3: TGTGCCAGCAGCAAATCATATGGACTCAATAATGAGCAGTTCTTC.

The rearrangement uses TRBV9 and TRBJ2-3; 8 positions agree with TRBD1. The CDR3 totals 16 residues. The germline gives CDR1 SGDLS, CDR2 YYNGEE. V lost 4 bases, J lost 0 bases, and 7 bases stayed unmatched. CDR3 region: CASSTWTGRSTDTQYF. The CDR3, as DNA: TGTGCCAGCAGCACTTGGACAGGGAGAAGCACAGATACGCAGTATTTT.

This clonotype has at least ten counts. V usage is TRBV5-1 and J usage is TRBJ2-4; unclear D gene. The CDR3 covers 12 residues. V lost 0 bases to trimming and J lost 6 bases, with 4 bases between them. CDR1 and CDR2 (germline): SGHRS, YFSETQ. In DNA, the CDR3 is TGCGCCAGCAGCTTGGAAGGAAACATTCAGTACTTC. This codes for CASSLEGNIQYF.

The rearrangement joins TRBV14 to TRBJ2-3, with D possibly being TRBD1 (7 bases). V shed 3 bases and J shed 7 bases, with 20 bases lying between them. Per germline, CDR1 SGHDN and CDR2 FVKESK. The CDR3 has 16 amino acids. The CDR3 DNA is TGTGCCAGCAGCCAGGCCGGAGGGGGCACTAGATATACGCAGTATTTT. It specifies CASSQAGGGTRYTQYF.

The V call is TRBV5-5, the J call TRBJ1-1, with D hard to call. Trimming shortened V by 2 bases and J by 2 bases, and 10 bases separated the two germline ends. Germline-derived CDR1 and CDR2 are SGHKS and YYEKEE (reference sequence). This CDR3 has 14 amino acids. Here the CDR3 reads CASSFRDLNTEAFF. CDR3 bases: TGTGCCAGCAGCTTCCGCGACCTAAACACTGAAGCTTTCTTT.

V gene TRBV21-1 combines with J gene TRBJ1-1. TRBV21-1 counts as a pseudogene. The CDR3 spans 11 residues. DNA for the CDR3: TGTGCCATCCTATGGGACAGTGAAGCTTTCTTT. As protein: CAILWDSEAFF.

The table lists this clonotype with many counts. The chain combines TRBV10-3 with TRBJ1-4, with D possibly matching TRBD1 (5 bases). The CDR3 is 14 amino acids. Per germline, CDR1 ENHRY and CDR2 SYGVKD. V shed 10 bases and J shed 0 bases, with 12 bases lying between them. CDR3 protein: CATGGTPTNEKLFF. The CDR3 nucleotides are TGTGCCACCGGGGGAACTCCAACTAATGAAAAACTGTTTTTT.

This clonotype was picked up a small number of times. The chain joins TRBV12-5 to TRBJ2-5; 9 positions match TRBD1. Germline V lookup: CDR1 LGHNT, CDR2 FRNRAP. The CDR3 sequence is 16 residues long. The V and J ends lost 5 bases and 7 bases, in that order; junction bases with no gene match: 14. The CDR3 is CASGTRDREGVWTQYF. CDR3 in DNA: TGTGCTAGTGGTACTCGGGACAGGGAAGGCGTATGGACCCAGTACTTC.

The J gene is TRBJ1-1, the V gene TRBV5-6, with D maybe TRBD1 (6 bases). V was shortened by 1 base and J by 7 bases, with 11 bases between the two germline ends. CDR1 and CDR2 (germline): SGHDT, YYEEEE. There are 13 residues in the CDR3. This CDR3 is CASSLTGTIEAFF. The DNA for the CDR3 is TGTGCCAGCAGCTTGACAGGGACGATTGAAGCTTTCTTT.

This clonotype occurred a few times. The germline gene is not matched at one end of the junction; a read error may be the cause. This chain connects TRBV7-7 to TRBJ2-2; 10 bases are shared with TRBD2. The CDR3 contains 15 residues. Germline CDR1 SSHAT, CDR2 FNYEAQ (reference sequence). CDR3 in amino acids: CASSPSSGGTGELFF. DNA for the CDR3: TGTGCTAGCAGCCCTTCTAGCGGGGGTACCGGGGAGCTGTTTTTT. The variable domain in full, completed from reference TRBV7-7 and TRBJ2-2, reads GAGVSQSPRYKVTKRGQDVTLRCDPISSHATLYWYQQALGQGPEFLTYFNYEAQPDKSGLPSDRFSAERPEGSISTLTIQRTEQRDSAMYRCASSPSSGGTGELFFGEGSRLTVL.

This clonotype was seen more than once but under ten times. The V and J genes are TRBV5-5 and TRBJ2-3; D ambiguous. The CDR3 extends over 16 amino acids. V was cut by 2 bases and J by 2 bases, with 15 bases left in between. The germline CDR1 and CDR2 sequences are SGHKS and YYEKEE (reference sequence). In nucleotides, the CDR3 is TGTGCCAGCAGCTTAACTTATATTGACTCCACAGATACGCAGTATTTT. It encodes CASSLTYIDSTDTQYF.

V and J are TRBV6-5 and TRBJ2-3; 8 nucleotides line up with TRBD1. With 5 bases clipped from V and 4 bases from J, the junction kept 11 bases outside the gene matches. The CDR3 has 16 amino acids. CDR1 and CDR2 (germline): MNHEY, SVGAGI. CDR3 sequence reads: CASSRLTGGLADTQYF. In DNA, the CDR3 is TGTGCCAGCAGTAGACTCACAGGGGGTCTCGCAGATACGCAGTATTTT.